The clone carrying this TCR beta chain was recorded a few times. The record originates from a study of T-cell reconstitution after alpha-beta-depleted transplantation in children. TCRbeta library preparation incorporated unique molecular identifiers. TCRdb reprocessed the PCR reads via MiXCR and lists one record per CDR3 protein. The repertoire holds 100,000 or so distinct CDR3 sequences, with more than 20% as singletons. The CDR3 spans 12 residues. Germline CDR1 is SQVTM and CDR2 is ANQGSEA. V lost 5 bases and J 0 bases, leaving 8 bases between the germline ends. The V call is TRBV29-1, the J call TRBJ2-7; possibly TRBD2 for D (5 bases). The sequencing here drew on PBMCs, taken before TCRalphabeta/CD19-depleted stem cell transplant. The TCR originated in a boy under 10 years old with acute lymphoblastic leukemia, due to receive a stem cell transplant. The CDR3: CSVQDSSYEQYF. In DNA form, the CDR3 reads TGCAGCGTTCAGGACTCCTCCTACGAGCAGTACTTC.